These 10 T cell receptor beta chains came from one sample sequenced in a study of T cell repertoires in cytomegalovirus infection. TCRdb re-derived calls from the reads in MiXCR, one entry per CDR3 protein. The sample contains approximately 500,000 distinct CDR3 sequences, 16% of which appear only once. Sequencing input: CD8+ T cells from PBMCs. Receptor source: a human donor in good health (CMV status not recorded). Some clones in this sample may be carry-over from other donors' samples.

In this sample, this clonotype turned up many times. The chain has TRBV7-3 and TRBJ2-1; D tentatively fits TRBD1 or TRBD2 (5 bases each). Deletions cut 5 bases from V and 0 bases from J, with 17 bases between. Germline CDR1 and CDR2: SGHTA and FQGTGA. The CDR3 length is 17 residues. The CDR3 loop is CASSPRAGLSSYNEQFF. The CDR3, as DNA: TGTGCCAGCAGCCCGAGGGCAGGGTTGAGCTCCTACAATGAGCAGTTCTTC.

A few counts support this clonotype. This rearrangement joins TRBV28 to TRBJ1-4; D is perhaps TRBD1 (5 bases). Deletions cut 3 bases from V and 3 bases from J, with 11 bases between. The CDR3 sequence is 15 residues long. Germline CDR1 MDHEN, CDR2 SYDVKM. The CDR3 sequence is CASSLGEASNEKLFF. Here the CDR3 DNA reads TGTGCCAGCAGTTTGGGGGAGGCGTCTAATGAAAAACTGTTTTTT.

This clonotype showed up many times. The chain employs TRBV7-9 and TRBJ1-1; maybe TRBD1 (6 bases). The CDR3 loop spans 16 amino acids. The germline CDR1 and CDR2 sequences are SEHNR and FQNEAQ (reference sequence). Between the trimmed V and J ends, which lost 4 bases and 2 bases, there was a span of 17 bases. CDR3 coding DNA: TGTGCCAGCAGCTCCCGGGGACACCGACTCAACACTGAAGCTTTCTTT. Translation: CASSSRGHRLNTEAFF.

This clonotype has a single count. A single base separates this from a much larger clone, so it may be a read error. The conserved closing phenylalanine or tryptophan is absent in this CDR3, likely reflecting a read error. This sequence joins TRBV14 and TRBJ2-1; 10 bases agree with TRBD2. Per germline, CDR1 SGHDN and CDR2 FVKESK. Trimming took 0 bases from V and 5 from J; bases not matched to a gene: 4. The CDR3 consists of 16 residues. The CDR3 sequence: CASSQEIAGGNNEQFL. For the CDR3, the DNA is TGTGCCAGCAGCCAAGAAATAGCGGGAGGAAACAATGAGCAGTTCTTA.

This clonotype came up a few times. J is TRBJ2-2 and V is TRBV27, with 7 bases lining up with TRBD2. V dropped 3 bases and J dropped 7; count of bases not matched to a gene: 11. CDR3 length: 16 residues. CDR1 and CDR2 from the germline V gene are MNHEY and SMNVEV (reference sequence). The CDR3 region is CASSFDTSGTFGELFF. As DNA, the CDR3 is TGTGCCAGCAGTTTTGATACCAGCGGGACTTTCGGGGAGCTGTTTTTT.

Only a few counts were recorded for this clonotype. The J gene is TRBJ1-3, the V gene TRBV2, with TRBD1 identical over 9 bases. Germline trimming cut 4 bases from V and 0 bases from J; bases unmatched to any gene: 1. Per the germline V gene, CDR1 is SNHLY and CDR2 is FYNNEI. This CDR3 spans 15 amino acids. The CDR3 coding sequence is TGTGCCAGCAGTGTGACAGGGGGCTCTGGAAACACCATATATTTT. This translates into CASSVTGGSGNTIYF. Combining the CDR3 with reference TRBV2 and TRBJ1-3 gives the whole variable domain EPEVTQTPSHQVTQMGQEVILRCVPISNHLYFYWYRQILGQKVEFLVSFYNNEISEKSEIFDDQFSVERPDGSNFTLKIRSTKLEDSAMYFCASSVTGGSGNTIYFGEGSWLTVV.

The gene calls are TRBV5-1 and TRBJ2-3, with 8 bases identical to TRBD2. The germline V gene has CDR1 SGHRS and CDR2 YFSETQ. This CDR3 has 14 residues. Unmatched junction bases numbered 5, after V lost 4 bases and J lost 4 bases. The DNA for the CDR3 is TGCGCCAGCAGCCCGAGCGGGAGTGCAGATACGCAGTATTTT. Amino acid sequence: CASSPSGSADTQYF.

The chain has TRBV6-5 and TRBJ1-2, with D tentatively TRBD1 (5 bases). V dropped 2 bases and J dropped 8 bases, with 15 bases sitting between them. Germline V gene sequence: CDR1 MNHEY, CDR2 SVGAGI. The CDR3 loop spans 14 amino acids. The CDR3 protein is CASSYIDSLDGYTF. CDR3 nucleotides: TGTGCCAGCAGTTACATCGACAGTCTTGACGGCTACACCTTC.

The CDR3 DNA reads as TGTGCCAGCAGACCCATAGCGGGAGGGCCCGACGAGCAGTACTTC. This codes for CASRPIAGGPDEQYF. The J gene is TRBJ2-7, the V gene TRBV12-3 or TRBV12-4, with 11 bases fitting TRBD2. V shed 6 bases, J shed 5 bases, and the junction held 9 bases outside the gene matches. The CDR3 is 15 residues long.

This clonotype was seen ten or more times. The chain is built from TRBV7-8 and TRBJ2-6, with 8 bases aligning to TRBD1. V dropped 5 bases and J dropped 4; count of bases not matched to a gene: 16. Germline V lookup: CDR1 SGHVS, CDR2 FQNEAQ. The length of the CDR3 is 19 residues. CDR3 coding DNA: TGTGCCAGCAGCCAAATGGGGCGGACAGGGAAGAGAGGGGCCAACGTCCTGACTTTC. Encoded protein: CASSQMGRTGKRGANVLTF.